This entry concerns a single TCR beta chain. The participants were between roughly 18 and 89 years old and came from under 25 US areas. In Cohort 3, a recovered donor had either two negative PCRs, clearance, or symptom resolution. Libraries were prepared by immunoSEQ multiplex PCR; TCRdb keeps only in-frame clonotypes and omits some of them. The sample carries over 140,000 clones, around 79% recorded once. The germline CDR1 and CDR2 sequences are SNHLY and FYNNEI. V lost 5 bases and J lost 0, with 10 bases in between. The length of the CDR3 is 14 residues. The record originates from a study of blood T cell repertoires in COVID-19. Study at large: The study drew acute and convalescent COVID-19 samples from the United States, Italy and Spain.

This receptor was identified in a woman aged 45-60 years who had recovered from COVID-19. Specimen: PBMCs or T cells enriched from blood (not recorded which). The rearrangement joins TRBV2 to TRBJ1-1; D is perhaps TRBD1 (6 bases). The CDR3 nucleotides read TGTGCCAGCAGTTACAGGGCGTTGAACACTGAAGCTTTCTTT. It codes for CASSYRALNTEAFF.